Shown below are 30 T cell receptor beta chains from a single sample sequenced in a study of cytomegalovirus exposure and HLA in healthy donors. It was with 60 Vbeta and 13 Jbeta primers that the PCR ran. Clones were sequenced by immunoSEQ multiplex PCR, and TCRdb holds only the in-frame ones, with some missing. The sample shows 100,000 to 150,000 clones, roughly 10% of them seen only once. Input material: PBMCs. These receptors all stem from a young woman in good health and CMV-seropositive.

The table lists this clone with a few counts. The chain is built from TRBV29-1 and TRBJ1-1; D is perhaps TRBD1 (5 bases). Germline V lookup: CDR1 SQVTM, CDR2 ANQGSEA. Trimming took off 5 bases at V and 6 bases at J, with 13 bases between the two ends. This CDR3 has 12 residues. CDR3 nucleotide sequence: TGCAGCGTTACTCTTCAAGGGGCTGAAGCTTTCTTT. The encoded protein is CSVTLQGAEAFF.

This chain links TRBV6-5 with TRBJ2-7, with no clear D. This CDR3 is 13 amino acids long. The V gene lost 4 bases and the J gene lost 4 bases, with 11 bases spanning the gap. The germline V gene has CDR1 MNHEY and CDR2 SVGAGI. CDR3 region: CASSSPALYEQYF. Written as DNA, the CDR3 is TGTGCCAGCAGTTCGCCTGCCCTATACGAGCAGTACTTC.

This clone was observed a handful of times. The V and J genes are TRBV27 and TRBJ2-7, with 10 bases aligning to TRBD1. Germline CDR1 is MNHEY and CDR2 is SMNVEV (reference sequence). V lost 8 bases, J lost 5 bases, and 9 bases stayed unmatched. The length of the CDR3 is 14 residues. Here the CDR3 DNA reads TGTGCCAGCGGGACAGGGGTAGGTTTGGACGAGCAGTACTTC. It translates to CASGTGVGLDEQYF.

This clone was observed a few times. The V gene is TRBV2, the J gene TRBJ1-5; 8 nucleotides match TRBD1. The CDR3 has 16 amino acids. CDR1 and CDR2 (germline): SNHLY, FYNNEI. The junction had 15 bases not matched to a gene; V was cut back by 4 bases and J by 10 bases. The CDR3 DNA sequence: TGTGCCAGCAGTGCGAACGACAGGGGCTCCCCGGGACCCCAGCATTTT. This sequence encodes CASSANDRGSPGPQHF.

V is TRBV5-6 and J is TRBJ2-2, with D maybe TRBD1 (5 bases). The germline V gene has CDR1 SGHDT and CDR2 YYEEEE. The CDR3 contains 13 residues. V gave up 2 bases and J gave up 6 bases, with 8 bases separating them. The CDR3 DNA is TGTGCCAGCAGCTTACAGGTCCCCGGGGAGCTGTTTTTT. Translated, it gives CASSLQVPGELFF.

CDR3 loop: CASSVTRETQYF. CDR3 bases: TGTGCCAGTAGTGTTACAAGAGAGACCCAGTACTTC. The chain links TRBV19 to TRBJ2-5; D ambiguous. The germline V gene has CDR1 LNHDA and CDR2 SQIVND (reference sequence). The CDR3 spans 12 residues. V dropped 5 bases and J dropped 4 bases, with 8 bases sitting between them. The full variable domain, with the rest looked up from reference TRBV19 and TRBJ2-5, is DGGITQSPKYLFRKEGQNVTLSCEQNLNHDAMYWYRQDPGQGLRLIYYSQIVNDFQKGDIAEGYSVSREKKESFPLTVTSAQKNPTAFYLCASSVTRETQYFGPGTRLLVL.

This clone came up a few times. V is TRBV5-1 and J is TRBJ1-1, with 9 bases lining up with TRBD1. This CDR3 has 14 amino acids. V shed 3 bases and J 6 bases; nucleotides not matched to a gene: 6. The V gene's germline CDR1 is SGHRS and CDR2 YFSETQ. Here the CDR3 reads CASSSGQGYPEAFF. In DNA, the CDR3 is TGCGCCAGCAGCTCCGGACAGGGGTACCCTGAAGCTTTCTTT.

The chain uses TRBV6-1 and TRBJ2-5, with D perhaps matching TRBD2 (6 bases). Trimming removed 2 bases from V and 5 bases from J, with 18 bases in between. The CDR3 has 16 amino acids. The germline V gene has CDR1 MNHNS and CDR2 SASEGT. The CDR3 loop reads CASSETLGGMGETQYF. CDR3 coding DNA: TGTGCCAGCAGTGAAACGTTGGGCGGGATGGGGGAGACCCAGTACTTC.

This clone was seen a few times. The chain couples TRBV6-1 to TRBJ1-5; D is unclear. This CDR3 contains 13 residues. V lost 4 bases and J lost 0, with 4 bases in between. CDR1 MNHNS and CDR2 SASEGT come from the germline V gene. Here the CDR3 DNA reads TGTGCCAGCAGTGCTGTTAGCAATCAGCCCCAGCATTTT. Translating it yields CASSAVSNQPQHF.

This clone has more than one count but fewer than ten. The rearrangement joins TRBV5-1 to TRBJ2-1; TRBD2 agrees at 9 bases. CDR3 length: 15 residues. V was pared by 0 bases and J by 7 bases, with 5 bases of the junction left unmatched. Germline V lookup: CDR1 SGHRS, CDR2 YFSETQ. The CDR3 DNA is TGCGCCAGCAGCTTGGAGGGTAGCGGGAGTAATGAGCAGTTCTTC. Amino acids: CASSLEGSGSNEQFF. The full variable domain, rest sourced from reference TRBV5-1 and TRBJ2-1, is KAGVTQTPRYLIKTRGQQVTLSCSPISGHRSVSWYQQTPGQGLQFLFEYFSETQRNKGNFPGRFSGRQFSNSRSEMNVSTLELGDSALYLCASSLEGSGSNEQFFGPGTRLTVL.

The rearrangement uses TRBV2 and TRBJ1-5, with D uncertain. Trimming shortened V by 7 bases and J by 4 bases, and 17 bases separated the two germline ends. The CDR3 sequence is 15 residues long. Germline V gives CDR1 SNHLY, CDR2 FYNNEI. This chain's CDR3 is CASTRREGLNQPQHF. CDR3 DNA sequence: TGTGCCAGCACCCGTCGGGAAGGCCTTAATCAGCCCCAGCATTTT.

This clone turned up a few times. In nucleotides, the CDR3 is TGTGCCAGCAGCGTTGGAGGGGAAACTGAAGCTTTCTTT. As protein: CASSVGGETEAFF. The V call is TRBV9, the J call TRBJ1-1, with D perhaps matching TRBD1 (5 bases). The length of the CDR3 is 13 residues. Germline V gene data show CDR1 as SGDLS and CDR2 as YYNGEE. Trimming pared 2 bases from V and 5 bases from J, leaving 10 bases between.

CDR3 protein: CASSYPTVEAFF. CDR3 DNA sequence: TGTGCCAGCAGCTACCCCACTGTTGAAGCTTTCTTT. The V gene is TRBV11-3, the J gene TRBJ1-1; D uncertain. There are 12 residues in the CDR3. V shed 4 bases and J shed 7 bases, with 10 bases lying between them. The germline V gene has CDR1 SGHNT and CDR2 YENEEA.

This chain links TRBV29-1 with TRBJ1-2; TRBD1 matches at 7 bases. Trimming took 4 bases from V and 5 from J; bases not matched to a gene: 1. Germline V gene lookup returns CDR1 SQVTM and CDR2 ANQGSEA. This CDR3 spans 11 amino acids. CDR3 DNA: TGCAGCGTTGGGGGACAGTATGGCTACACCTTC. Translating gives CSVGGQYGYTF. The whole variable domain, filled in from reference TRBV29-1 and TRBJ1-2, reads SAVISQKPSRDICQRGTSLTIQCQVDSQVTMMFWYRQQPGQSLTLIATANQGSEATYESGFVIDKFPISRPNLTFSTLTVSNMSPEDSSIYLCSVGGQYGYTFGSGTRLTVV.

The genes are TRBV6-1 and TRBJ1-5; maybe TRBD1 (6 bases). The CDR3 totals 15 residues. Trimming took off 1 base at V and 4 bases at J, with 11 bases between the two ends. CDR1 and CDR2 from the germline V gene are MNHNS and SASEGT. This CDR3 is CASSEEWQGNQPQHF. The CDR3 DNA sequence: TGTGCCAGCAGTGAAGAGTGGCAGGGGAATCAGCCCCAGCATTTT.

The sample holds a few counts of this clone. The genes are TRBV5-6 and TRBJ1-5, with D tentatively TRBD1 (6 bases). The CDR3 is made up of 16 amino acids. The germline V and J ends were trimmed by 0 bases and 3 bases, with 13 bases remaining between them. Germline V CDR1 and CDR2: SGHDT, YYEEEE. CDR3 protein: CASSLGAGAFNQPQHF. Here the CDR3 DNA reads TGTGCCAGCAGCTTGGGGGCAGGGGCCTTCAATCAGCCCCAGCATTTT.

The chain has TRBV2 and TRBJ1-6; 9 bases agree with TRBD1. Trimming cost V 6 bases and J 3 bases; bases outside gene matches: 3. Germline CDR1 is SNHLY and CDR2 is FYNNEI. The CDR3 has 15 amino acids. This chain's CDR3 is CASRGQGSYNSPLHF. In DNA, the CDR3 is TGTGCCAGCAGGGGACAGGGAAGCTATAATTCACCCCTCCACTTT.

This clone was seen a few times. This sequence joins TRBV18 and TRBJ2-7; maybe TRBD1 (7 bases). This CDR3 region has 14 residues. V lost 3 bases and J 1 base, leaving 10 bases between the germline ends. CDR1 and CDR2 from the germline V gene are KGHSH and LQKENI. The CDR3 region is CASSPQGGSYEQYF. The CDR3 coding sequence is TGTGCCAGCTCACCCCAGGGGGGTTCCTACGAGCAGTACTTC.

This CDR3 reads CASSPPAREAVEQYF. CDR3 DNA sequence: TGTGCCAGCTCACCACCGGCTCGGGAGGCCGTCGAGCAGTACTTC. The chain carries TRBV18 and TRBJ2-7; 7 nucleotides match TRBD2. The CDR3 contains 15 residues. Germline CDR1 and CDR2: KGHSH and LQKENI. The trim removed 0 bases at V and 6 bases at J, leaving 8 bases unmatched.

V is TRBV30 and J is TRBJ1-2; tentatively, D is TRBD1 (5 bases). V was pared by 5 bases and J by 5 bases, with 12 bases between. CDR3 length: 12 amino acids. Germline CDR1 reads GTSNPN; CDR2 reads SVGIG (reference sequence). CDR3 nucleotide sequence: TGTGCCTGGGGAGACAGCTCTTATGGCTACACCTTC. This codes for CAWGDSSYGYTF.

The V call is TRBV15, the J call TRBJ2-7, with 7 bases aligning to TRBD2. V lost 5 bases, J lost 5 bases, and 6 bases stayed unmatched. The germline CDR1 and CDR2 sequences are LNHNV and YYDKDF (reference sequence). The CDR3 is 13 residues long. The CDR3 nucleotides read TGTGCCACCAGCGGGGACTACGCGGACGAGCAGTACTTC. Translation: CATSGDYADEQYF. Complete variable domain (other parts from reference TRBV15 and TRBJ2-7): DAMVIQNPRYQVTQFGKPVTLSCSQTLNHNVMYWYQQKSSQAPKLLFHYYDKDFNNEADTPDNFQSRRPNTSFCFLDIRSPGLGDTAMYLCATSGDYADEQYFGPGTRLTVT.

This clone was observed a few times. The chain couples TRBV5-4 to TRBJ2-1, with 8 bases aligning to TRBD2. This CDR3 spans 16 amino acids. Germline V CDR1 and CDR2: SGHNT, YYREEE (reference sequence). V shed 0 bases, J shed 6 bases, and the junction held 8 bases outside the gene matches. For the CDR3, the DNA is TGTGCCAGCAGCTTGGTGGGAGCGGGGGTTCGCAATGAGCAGTTCTTC. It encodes CASSLVGAGVRNEQFF.

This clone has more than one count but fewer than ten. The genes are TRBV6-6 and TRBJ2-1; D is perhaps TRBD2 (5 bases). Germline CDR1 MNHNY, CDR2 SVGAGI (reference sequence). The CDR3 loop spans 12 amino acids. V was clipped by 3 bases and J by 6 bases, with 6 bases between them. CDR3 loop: CASSYTSNEQFF. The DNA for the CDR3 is TGTGCCAGCAGTTATACTAGCAATGAGCAGTTCTTC.

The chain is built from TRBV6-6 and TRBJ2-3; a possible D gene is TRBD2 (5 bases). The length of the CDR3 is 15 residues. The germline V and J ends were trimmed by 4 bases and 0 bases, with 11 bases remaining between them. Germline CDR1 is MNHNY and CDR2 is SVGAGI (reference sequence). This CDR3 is CASSSSSLSTDTQYF. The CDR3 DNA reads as TGTGCCAGCAGTTCTAGCAGTCTTAGCACAGATACGCAGTATTTT.

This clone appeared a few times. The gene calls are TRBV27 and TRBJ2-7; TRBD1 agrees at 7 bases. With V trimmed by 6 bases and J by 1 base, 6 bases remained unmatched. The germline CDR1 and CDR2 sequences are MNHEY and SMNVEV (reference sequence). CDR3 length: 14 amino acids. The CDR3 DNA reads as TGTGCCAGCAGGCGACAGGGCTCTTCCTACGAGCAGTACTTC. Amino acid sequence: CASRRQGSSYEQYF.

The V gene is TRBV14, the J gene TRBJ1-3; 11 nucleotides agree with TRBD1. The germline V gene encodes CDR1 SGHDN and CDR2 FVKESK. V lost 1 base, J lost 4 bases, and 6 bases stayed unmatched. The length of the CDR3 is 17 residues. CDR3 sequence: CASSQVGQGATGNTIYF. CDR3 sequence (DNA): TGTGCCAGCAGCCAAGTAGGACAGGGGGCGACCGGAAACACCATATATTTT.

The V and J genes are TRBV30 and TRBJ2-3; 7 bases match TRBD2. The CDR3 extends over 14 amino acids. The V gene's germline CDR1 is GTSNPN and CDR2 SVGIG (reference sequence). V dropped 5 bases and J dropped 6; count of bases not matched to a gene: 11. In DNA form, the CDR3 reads TGTGCCTGGGGTACCGGACTAGGGACGGATACGCAGTATTTT. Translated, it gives CAWGTGLGTDTQYF.

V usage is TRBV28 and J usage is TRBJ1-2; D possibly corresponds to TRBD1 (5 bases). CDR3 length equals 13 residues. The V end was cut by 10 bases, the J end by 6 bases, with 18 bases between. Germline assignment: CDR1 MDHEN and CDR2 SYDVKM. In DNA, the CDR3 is TGTGCCACCCGGTGGGGGACGGGGGATGGCTACACCTTC. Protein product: CATRWGTGDGYTF.

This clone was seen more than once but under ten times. CDR3 nucleotide sequence: TGTGCCAGCAGCTTAACAGGGTCGACTGAAGCTTTCTTT. Translating gives CASSLTGSTEAFF. The rearrangement uses TRBV7-6 and TRBJ1-1; possibly TRBD1 for D (6 bases). This CDR3 comprises 13 residues. Germline assignment: CDR1 SGHVS and CDR2 FNYEAQ. V was cut by 2 bases and J by 5 bases, with 9 bases left in between.

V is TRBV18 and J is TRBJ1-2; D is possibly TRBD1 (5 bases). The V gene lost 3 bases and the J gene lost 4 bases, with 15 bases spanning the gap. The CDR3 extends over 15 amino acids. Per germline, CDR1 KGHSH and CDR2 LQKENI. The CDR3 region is CASSPRVQGVYGYTF. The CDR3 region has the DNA TGTGCCAGCTCACCCCGGGTGCAGGGCGTCTATGGCTACACCTTC.